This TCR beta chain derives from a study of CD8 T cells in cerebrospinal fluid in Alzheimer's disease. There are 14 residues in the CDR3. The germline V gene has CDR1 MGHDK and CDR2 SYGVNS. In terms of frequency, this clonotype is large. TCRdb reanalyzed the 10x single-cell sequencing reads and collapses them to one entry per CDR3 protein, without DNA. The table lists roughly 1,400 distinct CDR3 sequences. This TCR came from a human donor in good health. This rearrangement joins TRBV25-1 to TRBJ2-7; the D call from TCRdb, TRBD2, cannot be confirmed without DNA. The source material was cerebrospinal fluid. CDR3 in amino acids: CASRVGSGSYEQYF.